The 9 T cell receptor beta chains below all came from one sample that was sequenced in a study of Tregs in tolerant kidney transplant recipients. This table comes from immunoSEQ multiplex PCR, and its TCRdb copy is limited to in-frame clones, with some not included. The sample lists 90,000 to 120,000 clones, 90% occurring once. Sequencing was performed on CD4+ T cells from blood, taken before the transplant. The receptor source for this set is a human donor who received a combined kidney and bone marrow transplant.

The chain combines TRBV7-2 with TRBJ2-2, with D possibly TRBD1 on 6 matching bases. The ends were cut back, 8 bases at V and 4 bases at J, with 11 bases in the middle. CDR1 is SGHTA, CDR2 FQGNSA, per germline. The CDR3 consists of 13 residues. CDR3 nucleotide sequence: TGTGCCAGCGAAACAGGGAGCACCGGGGAGCTGTTTTTT. The encoded protein is CASETGSTGELFF.

The genes are TRBV4-1 and TRBJ2-2; TRBD2 matches 13 bases. The CDR3 is 17 amino acids. V trimming: 4 bases; J trimming: 8 bases; junction bases outside the gene matches: 10. Germline CDR1 is MGHRA and CDR2 is YSYEKL. The CDR3 DNA sequence: TGCGCCAGCAGCCGAGGACTAGCGGGGGCCCTTGGAGGGGAGCTGTTTTTT. As protein: CASSRGLAGALGGELFF.

This chain links TRBV6-1 with TRBJ1-1; D possibly corresponds to TRBD1 (6 bases). V gave up 2 bases and J gave up 1 base, with 20 bases separating them. Per germline, CDR1 MNHNS and CDR2 SASEGT. The CDR3 length is 18 residues. CDR3 DNA: TGTGCCAGCAGTGAATTTTGGGCCTACAGGGCGGAGAACACTGAAGCTTTCTTT. This sequence encodes CASSEFWAYRAENTEAFF.

This chain links TRBV28 with TRBJ2-7, with D possibly TRBD1 on 5 matching bases. In germline, CDR1 is MDHEN, CDR2 SYDVKM. V lost 2 bases to trimming and J lost 5 bases, with 16 bases between them. CDR3 length: 15 amino acids. CDR3 DNA: TGTGCCAGCAGTTTAGCACGGCCAGGGATCCACGAGCAGTACTTC. The encoded protein is CASSLARPGIHEQYF.

The V gene is TRBV28, the J gene TRBJ1-1; 7 bases fit TRBD1. The CDR3 runs to 17 residues. CDR1 and CDR2 from the germline V gene are MDHEN and SYDVKM. V lost 0 bases to trimming and J lost 3 bases; unmatched junction nucleotides: 10. CDR3 DNA sequence: TGTGCCAGCAGTTTATGGACAGGGAAGAGGAAGGACACTGAAGCTTTCTTT. This encodes CASSLWTGKRKDTEAFF.

The CDR3 here is CASSQLGTGVEKLFF. CDR3 sequence (DNA): TGTGCCAGCTCACAACTCGGGACAGGGGTTGAAAAACTGTTTTTT. The rearrangement uses TRBV18 and TRBJ1-4; 10 bases fit TRBD1. Germline assignment: CDR1 KGHSH and CDR2 LQKENI. After removal of 4 bases from V and 7 bases from J, the junction contained 6 bases not matched to a gene. The CDR3 covers 15 residues.

The chain links TRBV4-2 to TRBJ1-2, with TRBD1 identical over 11 bases. Losses at the gene ends were 4 bases for V and 4 bases for J; bases not matched to a gene: 5. Per the germline V gene, CDR1 is LGHNA and CDR2 is YNFKEQ. This CDR3 is built from 15 residues. DNA for the CDR3: TGTGCCAGCAGCCCCAGGGACAGGGGGACCTATGGCTACACCTTC. It encodes CASSPRDRGTYGYTF.

The chain has TRBV27 and TRBJ2-7, with 13 bases that match TRBD2. The CDR3 sequence is 16 residues long. The V and J ends lost 8 bases and 3 bases, in that order; junction bases with no gene match: 10. Per the germline V gene, CDR1 is MNHEY and CDR2 is SMNVEV (reference sequence). CDR3 sequence reads: CASSTLGLAGSYEQYF. CDR3 bases: TGTGCCAGCTCGACTTTGGGACTAGCGGGAAGCTACGAGCAGTACTTC.

This sequence joins TRBV7-9 and TRBJ2-1; possible D gene TRBD2, 5 bases. Trimming took off 5 bases at V and 0 bases at J, with 17 bases between the two ends. The germline V gene has CDR1 SEHNR and CDR2 FQNEAQ (reference sequence). This CDR3 comprises 17 residues. The CDR3 DNA reads TGTGCCAGCAGCCCCCTTGGCGGGTCTTCCTCCTACAATGAGCAGTTCTTC. Its translation: CASSPLGGSSSYNEQFF.